Judged by abundance, the clone carrying this T cell receptor (beta chain) is large. Treatment indicated: randomized to nivolumab then ipilimumab (arm A) or the reverse (arm B). This sample is part of a study of sequential checkpoint blockade in melanoma. Libraries were prepared by immunoSEQ multiplex PCR; TCRdb keeps only in-frame clonotypes and omits some of them. The sample contains several thousand clones, roughly 75% of which appear only once. The sequence was collected from a human donor with melanoma. The sequencing here drew on CD8+ T cells sorted from blood (inferred from file names), taken from a patient given nivolumab and ipilimumab in sequence.

CDR3 region: CASSQDSGSGGETQYF. In DNA form, the CDR3 reads TGTGCCAGCAGCCAAGATTCTGGTAGCGGGGGTGAGACCCAGTACTTC. This chain uses TRBV4-2 with TRBJ2-5; 9 bases are a match to TRBD2. Germline CDR1 is LGHNA and CDR2 is YNFKEQ. V trimming: 0 bases; J trimming: 5 bases; junction bases outside the gene matches: 7. The CDR3 is made up of 16 amino acids.